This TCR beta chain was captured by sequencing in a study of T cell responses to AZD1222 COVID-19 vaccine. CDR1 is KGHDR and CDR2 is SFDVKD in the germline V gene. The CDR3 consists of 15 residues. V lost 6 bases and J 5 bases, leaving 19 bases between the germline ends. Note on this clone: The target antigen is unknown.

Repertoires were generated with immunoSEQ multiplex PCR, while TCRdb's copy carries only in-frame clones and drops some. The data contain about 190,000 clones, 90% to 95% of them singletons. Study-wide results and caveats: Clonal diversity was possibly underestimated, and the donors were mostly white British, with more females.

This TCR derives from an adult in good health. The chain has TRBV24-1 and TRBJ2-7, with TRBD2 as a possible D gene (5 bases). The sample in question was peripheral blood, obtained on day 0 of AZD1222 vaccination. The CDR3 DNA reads TGTGCCACCAGTTCCCACGGAGGTGGGTTGAACGAGCAGTACTTC. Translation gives CATSSHGGGLNEQYF.